This T cell receptor beta chain derives from a study of identical twins. V was clipped by 7 bases and J by 5 bases; unmatched bases: 5. Germline lookup yields CDR1 LNHNV and CDR2 YYDKDF (reference sequence). The CDR3 loop spans 13 amino acids. Study-wide results and caveats: The study found that models underestimated out-of-frame TCR alpha sharing in monozygotic twins.

One entry per CDR3 protein results from TCRdb running MiXCR on the 5' RACE reads. The sample has about 720,000 distinct CDR3 sequences, 15% to 20% seen once. This clonotype has a handful of counts. No antigen is known for it. These data were also filed under a second study, of T cells expressing NK-cell markers. That source notes: Sorted CD3+CD56-NKG2C+, CD3+CD56+NKG2C- and CD3+CD56+NKG2C+ T cells were the source of the TCR beta repertoires. Just one sequenced donor of eight was HCMV-seronegative, while seven were seropositive.

The sequence was collected from a woman aged 18 to 35 in good health. What was sequenced was PBMCs. The chain is built from TRBV15 and TRBJ1-1, with TRBD1 matching over 9 bases. This CDR3 is CATTTGGGTEAFF. CDR3 nucleotides: TGTGCCACCACGACAGGGGGAGGAACTGAAGCTTTCTTT.